The next 24 T cell receptor beta chains were all read from a single sample in a study of spatial heterogeneity in lung cancer. Time point given: blood at routine non-recurrence follow-up after resection. Tumor, nontumor lung or frozen PBMC supplied whole RNA, sequenced without sorting. TCRdb re-called the 5' RACE reads through MiXCR, storing one row per CDR3 protein. The sample includes about 120,000 distinct CDR3 sequences, 10% to 15% of them seen just once. This specimen consisted of PBMCs, obtained at follow-up. These receptors were taken from a male donor with early-stage non-small cell lung cancer.

This clonotype was detected many times. The chain has TRBV28 and TRBJ1-2; no clear D gene. CDR3 length: 12 residues. Germline lookup yields CDR1 MDHEN and CDR2 SYDVKM. Trimming stripped 3 bases from V and 2 bases from J, with 4 bases between. CDR3 loop: CASSFVNYGYTF. The CDR3 bases are TGTGCCAGCAGTTTTGTGAACTATGGCTACACCTTC.

The chain carries TRBV7-4 and TRBJ2-3; D is perhaps TRBD1 (6 bases). The V and J ends lost 4 bases and 0 bases respectively, with 8 bases between them. This CDR3 has 14 amino acids. Germline CDR1 is SGHVT and CDR2 is SQSDAQ. The CDR3, as DNA: TGTGCCAGCAGCTACGGACAGAGCACAGATACGCAGTATTTT. The encoded protein is CASSYGQSTDTQYF.

The chain is built from TRBV24-1 and TRBJ2-3; 8 bases line up with TRBD2. The ends lost 0 bases at V and 1 base at J; junction bases unmatched: 11. Germline V gives CDR1 KGHDR, CDR2 SFDVKD. The CDR3 contains 19 residues. The DNA of the CDR3 is TGTGCCACCAGTGATTTGCCAATTCTTGAGACTAGCGGCACAGATACGCAGTATTTT. It encodes CATSDLPILETSGTDTQYF.

About this clonotype itself: At one end, the junction sequence differs from germline, possibly due to a read error. The V gene is TRBV6-2 or TRBV6-3, the J gene TRBJ2-7; D gene uncertain. The CDR3 contains 13 residues. The germline CDR1 and CDR2 sequences are MNHEY and SVGEGT. The CDR3 sequence: CASSYSIFYEQYF. The CDR3 DNA sequence: TGTGCCAGCAGCTACTCGATATTCTACGAGCAGTACTTC.

V usage is TRBV5-4 and J usage is TRBJ2-3; D might be TRBD2 (5 bases). The germline gives CDR1 SGHNT, CDR2 YYREEE (reference sequence). The V gene lost 5 bases and the J gene lost 0 bases, with 13 bases spanning the gap. CDR3 length equals 15 residues. The CDR3: CASRMRASSTDTQYF. The DNA of the CDR3 is TGTGCCAGCAGAATGAGGGCTTCTAGCACAGATACGCAGTATTTT.

Remarks on this clonotype: An end of the junction does not agree with germline; a read error may underlie this. The V and J genes are TRBV7-7 and TRBJ2-3; 7 bases are shared with TRBD1. The CDR3 spans 15 residues. CDR1 is SSHAT, CDR2 FNYEAQ, per germline (reference sequence). The CDR3 sequence: CASSPGQVRTDTQYF. The CDR3 DNA reads TGTGCTAGCAGCCCCGGACAGGTCCGCACAGATACGCAGTATTTT.

This clonotype came up a few times. The chain has TRBV4-1 and TRBJ2-7; D might be TRBD2 (6 bases). This CDR3 comprises 13 residues. Germline CDR1 and CDR2: MGHRA and YSYEKL. With 3 bases removed from V and 6 bases from J, the gap between germline ends came to 12 bases. This CDR3 reads CASSHGGMGEQYF. The CDR3 DNA reads as TGCGCCAGCAGCCACGGCGGGATGGGCGAGCAGTACTTC.

With regard to this clonotype: A much larger clone sits a single nucleotide away, making a read error possible. J is TRBJ1-2 and V is TRBV5-1, with 8 bases fitting TRBD1. Trimming cost V 3 bases and J 7 bases; bases outside gene matches: 8. The V gene's germline CDR1 is SGHRS and CDR2 YFSETQ. This CDR3 is 14 amino acids long. In nucleotides, the CDR3 is TGCGCCAGCAGCTGGATTTCGGACAGGGCTGGCTACACCTTC. It is translated as CASSWISDRAGYTF.

The table lists this clonotype with many counts. The rearrangement links TRBV27 to TRBJ1-5; D not certain. Germline assignment: CDR1 MNHEY and CDR2 SMNVEV (reference sequence). The germline V and J ends were trimmed by 3 bases and 3 bases, with 6 bases remaining between them. The CDR3 contains 13 residues. CDR3 in amino acids: CASSFGTNQPQHF. CDR3 coding DNA: TGTGCCAGCAGTTTCGGCACCAATCAGCCCCAGCATTTT.

This clonotype was counted only a few times. This chain links TRBV7-9 with TRBJ2-1; TRBD1 aligns across 7 bases. The J segment lost 8 bases and the V segment lost 5 bases, leaving 18 bases of the junction unmatched. CDR1 and CDR2 from the germline V gene are SEHNR and FQNEAQ (reference sequence). This CDR3 spans 17 amino acids. The DNA of the CDR3 is TGTGCCAGCAGCACACCCACCGGACAGGAATACCGAGATGAGCAGTTCTTC. Translated, it gives CASSTPTGQEYRDEQFF.

The table lists this clonotype with many counts. The CDR3, as DNA: TGTGCCAGCAGTGAGATCCACAGGGTTGGTGAAAAACTGTTTTTT. Translating gives CASSEIHRVGEKLFF. The J gene is TRBJ1-4, the V gene TRBV27; TRBD1 is a possible D gene (6 bases). Trimming took 5 bases from V and 7 from J, leaving 17 bases between them. Germline lookup yields CDR1 MNHEY and CDR2 SMNVEV (reference sequence). The CDR3 is made up of 15 amino acids.

In this sample, this clonotype turned up many times. CDR3 in DNA: TGCAGTGCTAGAGTCCCGCCGGGGGCGCTTAACGGTGGGACGCAGTATTTT. Residues: CSARVPPGALNGGTQYF. This chain uses TRBV20-1 with TRBJ2-3, with D perhaps given as TRBD1 or TRBD2 (6 bases each). V shed 1 base and J shed 9 bases, with 26 bases lying between them. Germline V gene data show CDR1 as DFQATT and CDR2 as SNEGSKA (reference sequence). This CDR3 contains 17 residues.

Only a few counts were recorded for this clonotype. The genes are TRBV10-2 and TRBJ1-6; TRBD1 agrees at 7 bases. Germline CDR1 and CDR2: WSHSY and SAAADI. This CDR3 spans 13 amino acids. Losses at the gene ends were 7 bases for V and 14 bases for J; bases not matched to a gene: 11. The CDR3 spells CASMEKDRVSLHF. The CDR3 bases are TGCGCCAGCATGGAGAAAGACAGGGTGTCCCTCCACTTT.

In this sample, this clonotype turned up a few times. The V gene is TRBV20-1, the J gene TRBJ1-2; 9 bases are a match to TRBD1. With 5 bases clipped from V and 4 bases from J, the junction kept 11 bases outside the gene matches. CDR1 is DFQATT, CDR2 SNEGSKA, per germline (reference sequence). The CDR3 is made up of 15 amino acids. Here the CDR3 DNA reads TGCAGTGCTTTCCCGGGACAGGGAAGGGGCTATGGCTACACCTTC. Translated, it gives CSAFPGQGRGYGYTF.

This clonotype has at least ten counts. J is TRBJ2-3 and V is TRBV3-1, with 8 bases lining up with TRBD1. The germline gives CDR1 LGHDT, CDR2 YNNKEL (reference sequence). The length of the CDR3 is 17 residues. Germline trimming cut 0 bases from V and 3 bases from J; bases unmatched to any gene: 8. This CDR3 reads CASSQDLAGGRTDTQYF. The CDR3 region has the DNA TGTGCCAGCAGCCAAGATCTGGCAGGGGGCAGGACAGATACGCAGTATTTT.

There are many counts of this clonotype. The chain combines TRBV12-3 or TRBV12-4 with TRBJ1-1, with 7 bases lining up with TRBD1. The CDR3 is made up of 14 amino acids. After removal of 4 bases from V and 4 bases from J, the junction contained 6 bases not matched to a gene. The CDR3, as DNA: TGTGCCAGCAGTTACGAACAGGGGAGCACTGAAGCTTTCTTT. Translation: CASSYEQGSTEAFF.

This clonotype was recorded at least ten times. The chain uses TRBV10-3 and TRBJ1-1, with 9 positions matching TRBD1. Per germline, CDR1 ENHRY and CDR2 SYGVKD. V trimming: 5 bases; J trimming: 4 bases; junction bases outside the gene matches: 14. The CDR3 length is 17 residues. The CDR3 coding sequence is TGTGCCATCAGTCCACTGGGACAGGGATCGAGGAGCACTGAAGCTTTCTTT. This codes for CAISPLGQGSRSTEAFF.

The rearrangement joins TRBV11-2 to TRBJ1-1; TRBD1 aligns across 7 bases. V shed 3 bases and J 5 bases; nucleotides not matched to a gene: 3. CDR1 is SGHAT, CDR2 FQNNGV, per germline. This CDR3 is built from 13 residues. This CDR3 reads CASSFQGGTEAFF. The CDR3 DNA follows: TGTGCCAGCAGCTTCCAGGGGGGGACTGAAGCTTTCTTT.

The table lists this clonotype with a few counts. This chain joins TRBV5-1 and TRBJ2-5; 9 nucleotides align to TRBD1. CDR1 and CDR2 from the germline V gene are SGHRS and YFSETQ. CDR3 length: 16 residues. Trimming took 2 bases from V and 4 from J; bases not matched to a gene: 9. CDR3 in DNA: TGCGCCAGCAGCTTACTGACAGGGGGTACAATAGAGACCCAGTACTTC. It codes for CASSLLTGGTIETQYF.

This clonotype was found a few times. The V gene is TRBV2, the J gene TRBJ1-4, with D possibly TRBD1 on 5 matching bases. The germline V gene has CDR1 SNHLY and CDR2 FYNNEI. The CDR3 has 14 amino acids. V lost 8 bases, J lost 0 bases, and 10 bases lay in between. Here the CDR3 DNA reads TGTGCCAGCTCGGGACCGACAACTAATGAAAAACTGTTTTTT. It is translated as CASSGPTTNEKLFF. Full variable domain (outside the CDR3, taken from reference TRBV2 and TRBJ1-4): EPEVTQTPSHQVTQMGQEVILRCVPISNHLYFYWYRQILGQKVEFLVSFYNNEISEKSEIFDDQFSVERPDGSNFTLKIRSTKLEDSAMYFCASSGPTTNEKLFFGSGTQLSVL.

The chain carries TRBV4-3 and TRBJ1-3; 7 bases align to TRBD1. Per the germline V gene, CDR1 is LGHNA and CDR2 is YSLEER. The CDR3 contains 15 residues. Germline trimming cut 2 bases from V and 3 bases from J; bases unmatched to any gene: 4. The CDR3 here is CASSQHTGDGNTIYF. CDR3 DNA sequence: TGCGCCAGCAGCCAACATACAGGGGATGGAAACACCATATATTTT.

This clonotype was detected ten times or more. J is TRBJ2-2 and V is TRBV29-1; maybe TRBD1 (6 bases). Germline V gene data show CDR1 as SQVTM and CDR2 as ANQGSEA. V shed 5 bases and J shed 2 bases, with 12 bases lying between them. The CDR3 totals 14 residues. The DNA of the CDR3 is TGCAGCGTTTGGGACAACAGAAACACCGGGGAGCTGTTTTTT. Translated, it gives CSVWDNRNTGELFF.

This clonotype occurred many times. This chain uses TRBV29-1 with TRBJ2-7, with 7 bases matching TRBD1. CDR3 length: 12 residues. CDR1 and CDR2 from the germline V gene are SQVTM and ANQGSEA. Trimming removed 6 bases from V and 4 bases from J; junction bases left unmatched: 6. CDR3 sequence (DNA): TGCAGCGTCAACGACAGGGCTTACGAGCAGTACTTC. The encoded protein is CSVNDRAYEQYF.

J is TRBJ2-3 and V is TRBV20-1; D gene ambiguous. Looked up from germline, CDR1 is DFQATT and CDR2 is SNEGSKA (reference sequence). The CDR3 has 15 residues. V was clipped by 3 bases and J by 2 bases, with 15 bases between them. The CDR3 sequence: CSARDTEKVTDTQYF. The CDR3 region has the DNA TGCAGTGCTAGGGATACCGAGAAAGTCACAGATACGCAGTATTTT.